Listed below are T cell receptor beta chains from one sample, sequenced in a study of T cells in localized non-small cell lung cancer. Assay used: immunoSEQ multiplex PCR; TCRdb lists only in-frame clones, some missing. The repertoire holds some 50,000 clones, with around 81% as singletons. Material: peripheral blood mononuclear cells, obtained before any cancer treatment. The receptor source for this set is a man aged 40 to 75 with stage III lung adenocarcinoma. Each CDR3 is given with its conserved first and last residue. The D gene is left open where the match is weak. The size entry is marked missing in some rows and otherwise reads once, few, many or a size class.

clone size: NA; D gene: TRBD1; J gene: TRBJ2-5; V gene: TRBV14; CDR3 DNA: TGTGCCAGCAGCCACCTAATACCGGGACAGGGAGAGACCCAGTACTTC; CDR3 protein: CASSHLIPGQGETQYF
clone size: NA; D gene: NA; J gene: TRBJ2-7; V gene: TRBV5-4; CDR3 DNA: TGTGCCAGCAGCTTGTCTTTGGGGGCTTTGTACGAGCAGTACTTC; CDR3 protein: CASSLSLGALYEQYF
clone size: few; D gene: TRBD1; J gene: TRBJ2-7; V gene: TRBV25-1; CDR3 DNA: TGTGCCAGCAGTGACCCGGACAGGGCCTACGAGCAGTACTTC; CDR3 protein: CASSDPDRAYEQYF
clone size: NA; D gene: NA; J gene: TRBJ2-1; V gene: TRBV5-4; CDR3 DNA: TGTGCCAGCAGCCCTATTCAGGGGTACGAGCAGTTCTTC; CDR3 protein: CASSPIQGYEQFF
clone size: NA; D gene: NA; J gene: TRBJ1-1; V gene: TRBV4-1; CDR3 DNA: TGCGCCAGCAGCCTCTTCCATAGGAAGAACACTGAAGCTTTCTTT; CDR3 protein: CASSLFHRKNTEAFF
clone size: NA; D gene: NA; J gene: TRBJ2-7; V gene: TRBV6-5; CDR3 DNA: TGTGCCAGCAGACTAACCCCGGGGGCTCCCGAGCAGTACTTC; CDR3 protein: CASRLTPGAPEQYF
clone size: NA; D gene: NA; J gene: TRBJ2-3; V gene: TRBV7-9; CDR3 DNA: TGTGCCAGCAGCCCTTGGACAGACACAGATACGCAGTATTTT; CDR3 protein: CASSPWTDTDTQYF
clone size: NA; D gene: TRBD1; J gene: TRBJ2-7; V gene: TRBV29-1; CDR3 DNA: TGCAGCGCCACAGGACAGGGGGCAGCTTTGCAGTACTTC; CDR3 protein: CSATGQGAALQYF
clone size: NA; D gene: TRBD2; J gene: TRBJ2-2; V gene: TRBV6-6; CDR3 DNA: TGTGCCAGCAGTTATTTGCGGGGGGGCACCGGGGAGCTGTTTTTT; CDR3 protein: CASSYLRGGTGELFF
clone size: NA; D gene: TRBD2; J gene: TRBJ2-5; V gene: TRBV6-1; CDR3 DNA: TGTGCCAGCAGTGAGGCCCCGCTAGCGGGGGGGATCGGGGAGACCCAGTACTTC; CDR3 protein: CASSEAPLAGGIGETQYF
clone size: NA; D gene: TRBD1; J gene: TRBJ2-7; V gene: TRBV6-5; CDR3 DNA: TGTGCCAGCAGGGACAGGGGCGAGCAGTACTTC; CDR3 protein: CASRDRGEQYF
clone size: NA; D gene: TRBD1; J gene: TRBJ2-2; V gene: TRBV19; CDR3 DNA: TGTGCCAGTACTCTTTCTTGGGCAGGGGGCTCCGCCGGGGAGCTGTTTTTT; CDR3 protein: CASTLSWAGGSAGELFF
clone size: NA; D gene: NA; J gene: TRBJ2-7; V gene: TRBV11-2; CDR3 DNA: TGTGCCAGCAGTTTAGAGGCAGGGGTCAGCTACGAGCAGTACTTC; CDR3 protein: CASSLEAGVSYEQYF
clone size: NA; D gene: NA; J gene: TRBJ1-5; V gene: TRBV19; CDR3 DNA: TGTGCCAGTAGTATGATGGGTACGGGGTATCAGCCCCAGCATTTT; CDR3 protein: CASSMMGTGYQPQHF
clone size: NA; D gene: TRBD1; J gene: TRBJ1-2; V gene: TRBV5-6; CDR3 DNA: TGTGCCAGCAACTGGGGACAGATGAACTATGGCTACACCTTC; CDR3 protein: CASNWGQMNYGYTF
clone size: NA; D gene: TRBD2; J gene: TRBJ2-3; V gene: TRBV6-5; CDR3 DNA: TGTGCCAGCAGTTACACGGGAGGTGAAGCAGGAGATACGCAGTATTTT; CDR3 protein: CASSYTGGEAGDTQYF
clone size: NA; D gene: NA; J gene: TRBJ2-1; V gene: TRBV6-5; CDR3 DNA: TGTGCCAGCAGTTACACAGGGAACAATGAGCAGTTCTTC; CDR3 protein: CASSYTGNNEQFF
clone size: few; D gene: TRBD2; J gene: TRBJ2-1; V gene: TRBV5-1; CDR3 DNA: TGCGCCAGCAGCTTGGGGCCCCTAGCGGGGACTAGCGGGCACTACAATGAGCAGTTCTTC; CDR3 protein: CASSLGPLAGTSGHYNEQFF
clone size: NA; D gene: TRBD2; J gene: TRBJ2-2; V gene: TRBV6-5; CDR3 DNA: TGTGCCAGCAGATCTAGCGGCCGGGAGCTGTTTTTT; CDR3 protein: CASRSSGRELFF
clone size: NA; D gene: NA; J gene: TRBJ2-1; V gene: TRBV5-1; CDR3 DNA: TGCGCCAGCAGTGAGGGGTACAATGAGCAGTTCTTC; CDR3 protein: CASSEGYNEQFF
clone size: NA; D gene: TRBD2; J gene: TRBJ2-3; V gene: TRBV5-6; CDR3 DNA: TGTGCCAGCAGCTTGCTAGCGGGGGTCACAGATACGCAGTATTTT; CDR3 protein: CASSLLAGVTDTQYF
clone size: NA; D gene: NA; J gene: TRBJ1-1; V gene: TRBV9; CDR3 DNA: TGTGCCAGCAGCCCCGGGGGGAATGAAGCTTTCTTT; CDR3 protein: CASSPGGNEAFF
clone size: NA; D gene: NA; J gene: TRBJ2-2; V gene: TRBV5-4; CDR3 DNA: TGTGCCAGCAGCTTAAGGCAGGGACCGAACACCGGGGAGCTGTTTTTT; CDR3 protein: CASSLRQGPNTGELFF